Below, 28 T cell receptor beta chains from the same sample are listed, as sequenced in a study of blood T cell repertoires in COVID-19 (dated by TCRdb to 2018 to 2020). The receptor library was made with the immunoSEQ multiplex PCR assay. Not all clones reach the TCRdb copy of this immuneACCESS table, which keeps in-frame sequences only. Checked studies attribute under half of the gap to unresolved V genes and leave the rest unexplained. The sample yields about 140,000 clones; around 87% were counted once. The top ten clonotypes cover roughly 8% of the sample. Sequencing input: peripheral blood. These receptors came from a woman aged 50 to 60 with active or convalescent COVID-19.

The rearrangement uses TRBV21-1 and TRBJ1-6; the table's D call, TRBD1, has no DNA check behind it. TRBV21-1 is annotated as a pseudogene. This CDR3 has 19 amino acids. In nucleotides, the CDR3 is TGTGCCAGCAGCCAGGGACAGGGAATTTTTGCATCCTATAATTCACCCCTCCACTTT. Residues: CASSQGQGIFASYNSPLHF.

This chain connects TRBV4-3 to TRBJ1-1; tentatively, D is TRBD1 (5 bases). This CDR3 comprises 13 residues. The V end lost 0 bases, the J end lost 11 bases, and 13 bases lay between the germline ends. CDR1 is LGHNA, CDR2 YSLEER, per germline. The CDR3 sequence is CASSQDLGRRAFF. The DNA of the CDR3 is TGCGCCAGCAGCCAAGATTTGGGGCGCCGGGCTTTCTTT.

V usage is TRBV10-3 and J usage is TRBJ1-1, with 7 nucleotides matching TRBD1. Germline values: CDR1 ENHRY, CDR2 SYGVKD. The CDR3 sequence is 16 residues long. The junction had 12 bases not matched to a gene; V was cut back by 6 bases and J by 2 bases. The CDR3 spells CAIRDTWTGGNTEAFF. The CDR3 region has the DNA TGTGCCATCAGAGACACTTGGACAGGAGGTAACACTGAAGCTTTCTTT.

This sequence joins TRBV6-5 and TRBJ1-5, with 9 bases matching TRBD1. V shed 9 bases and J 2 bases; nucleotides not matched to a gene: 8. CDR1 and CDR2 from the germline V gene are MNHEY and SVGAGI. The CDR3 runs to 15 residues. The CDR3 reads CARKYRGLGNQPQHF. CDR3 in DNA: TGTGCCAGGAAATACAGGGGGCTGGGCAATCAGCCCCAGCATTTT.

The V call is TRBV9, the J call TRBJ2-5; TRBD2 matches at 8 bases. Germline V gene sequence: CDR1 SGDLS, CDR2 YYNGEE. The CDR3 has 14 amino acids. The V gene end was trimmed by 0 bases and the J gene end by 4 bases; junction bases not matched to a gene: 2. In DNA form, the CDR3 reads TGTGCCAGCAGCGTAGATAGCGGGATAGAGACCCAGTACTTC. This translates into CASSVDSGIETQYF.

V gene TRBV15 combines with J gene TRBJ1-2; D gene ambiguous. The CDR3 contains 15 residues. Germline V gene data show CDR1 as LNHNV and CDR2 as YYDKDF (reference sequence). V was shortened by 3 bases and J by 2 bases, with 13 bases between the two germline ends. Written as DNA, the CDR3 is TGTGCCACCAGCAGTCACAGCATTAAAAACTATGGCTACACCTTC. Its translation is CATSSHSIKNYGYTF.

The J gene is TRBJ2-1, the V gene TRBV29-1; the match to TRBD2 covers 13 bases. The CDR3 spans 18 residues. V shed 3 bases and J 2 bases; nucleotides not matched to a gene: 10. From germline, CDR1 is SQVTM and CDR2 ANQGSEA. The CDR3 protein is CSVDLGWTSGGTYNEQFF. CDR3 coding DNA: TGCAGCGTTGACCTTGGGTGGACTAGCGGGGGAACCTACAATGAGCAGTTCTTC.

J is TRBJ1-1 and V is TRBV2; 7 bases agree with TRBD1. The CDR3 has 14 amino acids. Trimming at V came to 5 bases and at J to 7 bases, leaving 10 bases not matched to a gene. Germline assignment: CDR1 SNHLY and CDR2 FYNNEI. The CDR3 sequence is CASSRQTGTSEAFF. The CDR3 DNA is TGTGCCAGCAGTCGCCAGACAGGGACGAGTGAAGCTTTCTTT.

This sequence joins TRBV29-1 and TRBJ2-4; TRBD2 matches 9 bases. V shed 4 bases and J 8 bases; nucleotides not matched to a gene: 3. Germline-derived CDR1 and CDR2 are SQVTM and ANQGSEA. The CDR3 runs 12 residues. The CDR3, as DNA: TGCAGCGTTGCTAGCGGGGAGGACATTCAGTACTTC. It yields the protein CSVASGEDIQYF.

Only one count was recorded for this clone. The V gene is TRBV11-3, the J gene TRBJ2-3, with D possibly matching TRBD1 (5 bases). The ends were cut back, 5 bases at V and 5 bases at J, with 14 bases in the middle. The CDR3 sequence is 14 residues long. CDR1 and CDR2 from the germline V gene are SGHNT and YENEEA. The CDR3 nucleotides are TGTGCCAGCAGCCGACAGACTCGCATAGATACGCAGTATTTT. Amino acid sequence: CASSRQTRIDTQYF.

This rearrangement joins TRBV7-3 to TRBJ2-3; 12 positions agree with TRBD2. Looked up from germline, CDR1 is SGHTA and CDR2 is FQGTGA. The CDR3 spans 14 residues. V dropped 5 bases and J dropped 4; count of bases not matched to a gene: 1. The CDR3, as DNA: TGTGCCAGCAGCGCTAGCGGGGGGGCAGATACGCAGTATTTT. Translation gives CASSASGGADTQYF.

The V gene is TRBV10-3, the J gene TRBJ1-2; 8 positions match TRBD1. V shed 5 bases, J shed 1 base, and the junction held 3 bases outside the gene matches. CDR1 is ENHRY and CDR2 is SYGVKD in the germline V gene. This CDR3 is built from 14 residues. CDR3 region: CAISKQGVNYGYTF. The CDR3 DNA reads TGTGCCATCAGTAAACAGGGGGTTAACTATGGCTACACCTTC.

The table lists this clone with a count of one. V gene TRBV12-3 or TRBV12-4 combines with J gene TRBJ1-2, with D perhaps TRBD1 (6 bases). Deletions cut 4 bases from V and 4 bases from J, with 10 bases between. The CDR3 is made up of 13 amino acids. The CDR3, as DNA: TGTGCCAGCAGTTACAGGGAAACCTATGGCTACACCTTC. It yields the protein CASSYRETYGYTF.

V is TRBV24-1 and J is TRBJ1-2; no clear D gene. This CDR3 has 14 amino acids. Germline CDR1 reads KGHDR; CDR2 reads SFDVKD. The V end was cut by 2 bases, the J end by 8 bases, with 14 bases between. CDR3 protein: CATSDSREEGGYTF. DNA of the CDR3: TGTGCCACCAGTGATTCTAGGGAGGAAGGAGGCTACACCTTC.

The chain uses TRBV4-3 and TRBJ2-3; no firm D call. Germline V gene data show CDR1 as LGHNA and CDR2 as YSLEER. V lost 1 base and J lost 1, with 6 bases in between. The CDR3 is 14 residues long. The CDR3 sequence: CASSQGARTDTQYF. In nucleotides, the CDR3 is TGCGCCAGCAGCCAAGGCGCGCGCACAGATACGCAGTATTTT.

The chain couples TRBV24-1 to TRBJ1-5, with unresolved D. The germline CDR1 and CDR2 sequences are KGHDR and SFDVKD. V was trimmed by 9 bases and J by 7 bases, leaving 15 bases between them. The CDR3 has 13 residues. The CDR3 spells CATSAGDLQPQHF. The DNA of the CDR3 is TGTGCCACCTCCGCTGGAGATTTACAGCCCCAGCATTTT.

V is TRBV6-5 and J is TRBJ1-1; D might be TRBD1 (5 bases). The CDR3 spans 14 residues. V was pared by 5 bases and J by 5 bases, with 15 bases between. Germline loops: CDR1 MNHEY, CDR2 SVGAGI. The CDR3 loop is CASSPTKGKTEAFF. The CDR3 DNA reads as TGTGCCAGCAGTCCGACCAAGGGGAAAACTGAAGCTTTCTTT.

The chain uses TRBV7-2 and TRBJ2-7, with 7 bases that match TRBD1. V lost 1 base, J lost 7 bases, and 10 bases stayed unmatched. Germline CDR1 and CDR2: SGHTA and FQGNSA. The CDR3 has 15 amino acids. The CDR3 reads CASSLVAGGNGEQYF. The CDR3, as DNA: TGTGCCAGCAGCTTAGTGGCAGGGGGTAATGGGGAGCAGTACTTC. Full variable domain (outside the CDR3, taken from reference TRBV7-2 and TRBJ2-7): GAGVSQSPSNKVTEKGKDVELRCDPISGHTALYWYRQSLGQGLEFLIYFQGNSAPDKSGLPSDRFSAERTGGSVSTLTIQRTQQEDSAVYLCASSLVAGGNGEQYFGPGTRLTVT.

The chain uses TRBV6-6 and TRBJ1-4; the match to TRBD1 covers 10 bases. Germline assignment: CDR1 MNHNY and CDR2 SVGAGI (reference sequence). The V gene end was trimmed by 6 bases and the J gene end by 0 bases; junction bases not matched to a gene: 4. This CDR3 has 16 amino acids. CDR3: CASSRGQGPTNEKLFF. As DNA, the CDR3 is TGTGCCAGCAGCCGGGGACAGGGGCCAACTAATGAAAAACTGTTTTTT.

The V gene is TRBV18, the J gene TRBJ1-5, with a weak D call TRBD1 (5 bases). This CDR3 has 13 residues. Trimming left V 4 bases short and J 5 bases short, with 9 bases between. Germline CDR1 and CDR2: KGHSH and LQKENI. The DNA for the CDR3 is TGTGCCAGCTCACAAGCGACAGATCAGCCCCAGCATTTT. Its protein product is CASSQATDQPQHF. Supplemented by reference TRBV18 and TRBJ1-5, the full variable domain reads NAGVMQNPRHLVRRRGQEARLRCSPMKGHSHVYWYRQLPEEGLKFMVYLQKENIIDESGMPKERFSAEFPKEGPSILRIQQVVRGDSAAYFCASSQATDQPQHFGDGTRLSIL.

The V and J genes are TRBV29-1 and TRBJ2-6, with TRBD2 matching 13 bases. Germline CDR1 is SQVTM and CDR2 is ANQGSEA. The J segment lost 3 bases and the V segment lost 7 bases, leaving 6 bases of the junction unmatched. The CDR3 is 16 residues long. The CDR3 DNA sequence: TGCAGCGAGACTAGCGGGAGGTATCATGGGGCCAACGTCCTGACTTTC. This translates into CSETSGRYHGANVLTF.

The gene calls are TRBV6-2 or TRBV6-3 and TRBJ1-3; TRBD1 matches at 7 bases. Germline-derived CDR1 and CDR2 are MNHEY and SVGEGT. Trimming cost V 5 bases and J 0 bases; bases outside gene matches: 7. This CDR3 spans 16 amino acids. The DNA for the CDR3 is TGTGCCAGCAGTCGACACCGGGACAGCTCTGGAAACACCATATATTTT. Its translation is CASSRHRDSSGNTIYF.

The J gene is TRBJ2-7, the V gene TRBV29-1; 7 positions match TRBD1. The trim removed 7 bases at V and 6 bases at J, leaving 9 bases unmatched. In germline, CDR1 is SQVTM, CDR2 ANQGSEA. The CDR3 has 12 amino acids. CDR3: CSAGDSNTEQYF. Here the CDR3 DNA reads TGCAGCGCTGGGGACAGTAATACCGAGCAGTACTTC.

The DNA of the CDR3 is TGCGCCAGCAGCCAGGGAGACAGGGCAACTAATGAAAAACTGTTTTTT. This gives the protein CASSQGDRATNEKLFF. The V gene is TRBV4-3, the J gene TRBJ1-4; 7 bases agree with TRBD1. Germline CDR1 and CDR2: LGHNA and YSLEER. The CDR3 runs 16 residues. The V gene end was trimmed by 3 bases and the J gene end by 0 bases; junction bases not matched to a gene: 4.

A few counts support this clone. This chain connects TRBV30 to TRBJ1-1; D is uncertain. The germline V gene has CDR1 GTSNPN and CDR2 SVGIG (reference sequence). V dropped 1 base and J dropped 4 bases, with 16 bases sitting between them. This CDR3 has 15 residues. In nucleotides, the CDR3 is TGTGCCTGGAGTGAACTGCGGAGGCCTGCCACTGAAGCTTTCTTT. It codes for CAWSELRRPATEAFF. The full variable domain, in which reference TRBV30 and TRBJ1-1 provide the parts outside the CDR3, is SQTIHQWPATLVQPVGSPLSLECTVEGTSNPNLYWYRQAAGRGLQLLFYSVGIGQISSEVPQNLSASRPQDRQFILSSKKLLLSDSGFYLCAWSELRRPATEAFFGQGTRLTVV.

The chain links TRBV19 to TRBJ1-1; TRBD1 aligns across 8 bases. Germline loops: CDR1 LNHDA, CDR2 SQIVND (reference sequence). After removal of 5 bases from V and 0 bases from J, the junction contained 2 bases not matched to a gene. CDR3 size: 14 residues. The CDR3 loop is CASSAGQVNTEAFF. The CDR3 coding sequence is TGTGCCAGTAGTGCGGGACAGGTGAACACTGAAGCTTTCTTT.

The chain combines TRBV9 with TRBJ1-6, with 10 nucleotides matching TRBD1. CDR1 is SGDLS, CDR2 YYNGEE, per germline. Trimming removed 5 bases from V and 9 bases from J; junction bases left unmatched: 11. The CDR3 loop spans 16 amino acids. CDR3 sequence reads: CASRETGQGSVSPLHF. The CDR3 coding sequence is TGTGCCAGCAGGGAGACGGGACAGGGGTCCGTTTCACCCCTCCACTTT.

The rearrangement uses TRBV5-1 and TRBJ2-7, with 8 bases identical to TRBD1. The germline V gene has CDR1 SGHRS and CDR2 YFSETQ. The CDR3 sequence is 12 residues long. After removal of 5 bases from V and 4 bases from J, the junction contained 2 bases not matched to a gene. CDR3 DNA sequence: TGCGCCAGCAGTCGACAGGGGTACGAGCAGTACTTC. Its protein product is CASSRQGYEQYF.